This TCR beta chain was retrieved from a study of stem cell transplantation in POMP-related autoinflammatory disease (dated by TCRdb to the early 2020s). At the level of the whole study: The study hypothesized that defective thymoproteasomes impair MHC class I-dependent CD8+ T-cell differentiation and positive selection, skewing the TRB repertoire. Before transplant, CD4+ naive T-cell skewing, low CD8+ T-cell proportions, and reduced T-cell cytokine secretion were observed in patients. To find out how POMP deficiency affects T-cell receptor beta repertoire diversity and CDR3 characteristics, high-throughput TRB sequencing was used.

The germline V gene sets CDR1 to SGHDT and CDR2 to YYEEEE. Relative to germline, V is 2 bases shorter and J is 1 base shorter, with 12 bases between their ends. Its CDR3 holds 15 amino acids, cysteine through phenylalanine. Just the 45-base CDR3 DNA is kept, in frame starting at base 1. Library generation was performed with the immunoSEQ multiplex PCR assay. Turning to the authors' computational methods: Shannon entropy, which accounts for clonal size distribution, was used to quantify repertoire diversity. The Gini-Simpson index (Simpson_1-D) served as the measure of how unequally clonotypes were distributed. TCRdb's version of the immuneACCESS table is confined to in-frame rearrangements and falls short of the full clone set. An unresolved V gene accounts for under half of the shortfall where checked; the remainder is of unknown origin. V and J calls and clone size come straight from that table; D and trimming were deduced from the DNA. Present in this sample are over 25,000 clones, around 88% of which were seen just once. The ten largest clones represent over 0.65% of the sample.

Points on this clone: The antigen it binds to is not known. Per-base quality was not reported, and no clone a single base away is much larger than it.

Here is what the overall study found, with its caveats: In PRAID patients, the trend toward lower diversity and increased clonality reached statistical significance only for regulatory T cells. Across all analyzed T-cell subsets, PRAID patients tended toward lower TRB diversity and higher clonality. PRAID patients showed a restricted number of unique TRB V-J gene pairings.

The time point label, read with the paper, signifies: before hematopoietic stem cell transplant. PRAID featured prominent immunodeficiency alongside autoinflammation. Prior to TRB sequencing, T-cell subsets (conventional T cells, CD8+ T cells, regulatory T cells, T follicular helper cells) were sorted. The chain employs TRBV5-6 and TRBJ1-1; a tentative D match to TRBD1 spans 6 bases. The TCR was taken from a human donor with POMP-related autoinflammation and immune dysregulation (PRAID). Here the sequenced sample was CD4+ T cells from PBMCs, taken before stem cell transplantation. The CDR3 reads CASSFIDRKNTEAFF. The DNA sequence is as follows: TGTGCCAGCAGCTTCATCGACAGGAAGAACACTGAAGCTTTCTTT.